This TCR beta chain was recovered during a study of blood T cells in healthy people across ages. Germline-derived CDR1 and CDR2 are MNHEY and SVGEGT. The CDR3 has 15 amino acids. The J segment lost 6 bases and the V segment lost 3 bases, leaving 7 bases of the junction unmatched. Study outcomes and limitations: Roughly linear age-related decline in beta diversity appeared, significant by age around 42. The diversity estimates, figures obtained from one million T cells, were considered underestimates. More naive CD4+ cells and higher diversity marked long-lived donors relative to aged donors.

This clonotype was found once. No antigen is known for it. The sample providers were healthy Caucasian people from Russia, aged roughly 6 to 90. A second about 6 to 12 cycle PCR used barcoded and J-beta primers. From the 5' RACE reads, TCRdb called clonotypes with MiXCR, one entry per CDR3 protein. The top ten hold around 50% of the sample, which has roughly 410,000 distinct CDR3 sequences, roughly half seen once. The sequence was obtained from a man in his 60s in good health. The sample comprised blood. This sequence joins TRBV6-2 or TRBV6-3 and TRBJ2-3; 9 positions agree with TRBD2. CDR3 residues: CASSYITSGRDTQYF. The CDR3 coding sequence is TGTGCCAGCAGTTATATCACTAGCGGGCGGGATACGCAGTATTTT.